One sample yielded the 21 T cell receptor beta chains listed below, sequenced in a study of response to subunit inactivated influenza vaccine. TCRdb analysed the RT-PCR reads with MiXCR anew, one entry per CDR3 protein. The sample consists of hundreds of thousands of distinct CDR3 sequences, approximately 10% of them appearing once. This specimen was PBMCs from blood, taken on the day of vaccination. These receptor sequences come from a man aged 45 to 65 who received an inactivated influenza vaccine.

This clonotype was detected only a few times. The chain combines TRBV20-1 with TRBJ1-6; D is uncertain. CDR3 length: 13 amino acids. Germline V gives CDR1 DFQATT, CDR2 SNEGSKA (reference sequence). V was clipped by 3 bases and J by 5 bases, with 8 bases between them. Here the CDR3 DNA reads TGCAGTGCTAGTCGGCCAGATAATTCACCCCTCCACTTT. This gives the protein CSASRPDNSPLHF.

The chain recombines TRBV30 with TRBJ1-5; perhaps TRBD1 as D (5 bases). Germline lookup yields CDR1 GTSNPN and CDR2 SVGIG (reference sequence). V lost 2 bases and J 6 bases, leaving 11 bases between the germline ends. CDR3 length: 13 residues. The chain's CDR3 is CAWSWTQGQPQHF. CDR3 nucleotides: TGTGCCTGGAGTTGGACCCAGGGTCAGCCCCAGCATTTT.

The rearrangement joins TRBV18 to TRBJ1-2; no definite D call. Germline V gene sequence: CDR1 KGHSH, CDR2 LQKENI. The V end lost 6 bases, the J end lost 2 bases, and 10 bases lay between the germline ends. The CDR3 sequence is 13 residues long. CDR3 sequence: CASSSTHNYGYTF. CDR3 bases: TGTGCCAGCTCTTCGACACACAACTATGGCTACACCTTC.

This sequence joins TRBV6-1 and TRBJ2-1; D assignment may be TRBD1 or TRBD2 (7 bases each). The germline gives CDR1 MNHNS, CDR2 SASEGT. The CDR3 has 17 amino acids. V was clipped by 6 bases and J by 4 bases, with 22 bases between them. The CDR3 sequence: CASRERGRGGRYNEQFF. CDR3 nucleotide sequence: TGTGCCAGCAGAGAAAGGGGGCGCGGGGGTAGATACAATGAGCAGTTCTTC.

The table lists this clonotype with a few counts. This sequence joins TRBV4-1 and TRBJ2-7; D possibly matches TRBD1 or TRBD2 (5 bases each). V was clipped by 5 bases and J by 0 bases, with 14 bases between them. Germline CDR1 and CDR2: MGHRA and YSYEKL. This CDR3 spans 15 amino acids. This CDR3 reads CASSGRDGPSYEQYF. The CDR3 DNA reads as TGCGCCAGCAGCGGAAGGGACGGCCCCTCCTACGAGCAGTACTTC.

The chain carries TRBV7-9 and TRBJ2-7; D call uncertain. This CDR3 has 15 residues. Trimming left V 7 bases short and J 2 bases short, with 18 bases between. From germline, CDR1 is SEHNR and CDR2 FQNEAQ (reference sequence). CDR3 sequence reads: CASTPSERGAYEQYF. CDR3 bases: TGTGCCAGCACCCCCTCCGAGCGTGGAGCCTACGAGCAGTACTTC.

In its sample, this clonotype was seen a few times. The chain is built from TRBV7-8 and TRBJ2-1, with 7 bases that match TRBD1. V shed 0 bases, J shed 4 bases, and the junction held 6 bases outside the gene matches. CDR1 and CDR2 (germline): SGHVS, FQNEAQ. CDR3 length: 16 amino acids. The CDR3 loop is CASSLADRATYNEQFF. DNA for the CDR3: TGTGCCAGCAGCTTAGCCGACAGGGCGACTTACAATGAGCAGTTCTTC.

This clonotype was seen a few times. This chain uses TRBV4-1 with TRBJ1-1, with D perhaps matching TRBD1 (6 bases). The CDR3 runs to 16 residues. Germline V lookup: CDR1 MGHRA, CDR2 YSYEKL. Trimming took off 3 bases at V and 0 bases at J, with 14 bases between the two ends. DNA for the CDR3: TGCGCCAGCAGCCAGCCGGGACAAAGGTTGAACACTGAAGCTTTCTTT. This gives the protein CASSQPGQRLNTEAFF.

This clonotype appeared a few times. The chain is built from TRBV6-2 or TRBV6-3 and TRBJ2-1; 10 bases map to TRBD2. Germline CDR1 is MNHEY and CDR2 is SVGEGT. The CDR3 covers 16 residues. Trimming cost V 4 bases and J 5 bases; bases outside gene matches: 8. The CDR3 reads CASSSTGTSEHNEQFF. The CDR3 nucleotides are TGTGCCAGCAGTTCCACCGGGACTAGCGAACACAATGAGCAGTTCTTC.

The V gene is TRBV11-2, the J gene TRBJ2-2; 9 positions match TRBD1. From germline, CDR1 is SGHAT and CDR2 FQNNGV. The CDR3 runs to 14 residues. J gave up 6 bases and V 5 bases, and 4 bases lay outside the gene matches. CDR3 residues: CASSPQGAPGELFF. In DNA, the CDR3 is TGTGCCAGCAGCCCACAGGGGGCGCCCGGGGAGCTGTTTTTT.

The chain joins TRBV5-1 to TRBJ2-7; 9 nucleotides match TRBD1. The ends lost 3 bases at V and 1 base at J; junction bases unmatched: 11. CDR1 and CDR2 from the germline V gene are SGHRS and YFSETQ. This CDR3 is built from 17 residues. CDR3 amino acids: CASSSDLGQGRSYEQYF. The CDR3 DNA reads as TGCGCCAGCAGCTCGGACCTCGGACAGGGGCGTTCCTACGAGCAGTACTTC.

This clonotype was observed many times. This chain uses TRBV15 with TRBJ2-5; no firm D call. Germline CDR1 LNHNV, CDR2 YYDKDF (reference sequence). Between the trimmed V and J ends, which lost 0 bases and 1 base, there was a span of 6 bases. The CDR3 length is 14 residues. The CDR3 loop reads CATSRDRVQETQYF. CDR3 nucleotides: TGTGCCACCAGCAGAGATCGGGTCCAAGAGACCCAGTACTTC.

This clonotype occurred many times. V is TRBV5-1 and J is TRBJ2-3, with 9 bases matching TRBD2. Unmatched junction bases numbered 3, after V lost 0 bases and J lost 1 base. The length of the CDR3 is 16 residues. Germline-derived CDR1 and CDR2 are SGHRS and YFSETQ. CDR3 nucleotide sequence: TGCGCCAGCAGCTTGGGTTCTAGCGGGGGCACAGATACGCAGTATTTT. Translated: CASSLGSSGGTDTQYF.

This clonotype was detected many times. The chain carries TRBV11-2 and TRBJ2-7; D gene ambiguous. CDR1 and CDR2 from the germline V gene are SGHAT and FQNNGV. Trimming removed 1 base at V and 1 base at J, with 8 bases between. The CDR3 contains 14 residues. The CDR3 spells CASSLGPKSYEQYF. CDR3 bases: TGTGCCAGCAGCTTAGGTCCGAAGTCCTACGAGCAGTACTTC.

The chain employs TRBV30 and TRBJ1-1; D gene uncertain. V lost 6 bases and J 0 bases, leaving 11 bases between the germline ends. Germline CDR1 is GTSNPN and CDR2 is SVGIG (reference sequence). The CDR3 length is 13 residues. The chain's CDR3 is CACFRDMNTEAFF. CDR3 DNA sequence: TGTGCCTGCTTCCGGGATATGAACACTGAAGCTTTCTTT.

This clonotype was counted a few times. The chain links TRBV11-2 to TRBJ1-4; weak D call: TRBD1 (6 bases). The CDR3 runs to 14 residues. Germline V gives CDR1 SGHAT, CDR2 FQNNGV. The V end was cut by 3 bases, the J end by 7 bases, with 12 bases between. CDR3 nucleotides: TGTGCCAGCAGCTTTGCAGGGGTGGCTGAAAAACTGTTTTTT. The encoded protein is CASSFAGVAEKLFF.

This clonotype was counted only a few times. CDR3 region: CASSLRQGSGANVLTF. The DNA of the CDR3 is TGTGCCAGCTCACTACGACAGGGCTCTGGGGCCAACGTCCTGACTTTC. The chain uses TRBV18 and TRBJ2-6; 7 bases fit TRBD1. The CDR3 runs to 16 residues. CDR1 is KGHSH and CDR2 is LQKENI in the germline V gene. J was trimmed by 0 bases and V by 4 bases; bases with no gene match: 3.

The rearrangement links TRBV20-1 to TRBJ1-1, with D hard to call. This CDR3 has 14 residues. V dropped 0 bases and J dropped 0 bases, with 8 bases sitting between them. The germline V gene has CDR1 DFQATT and CDR2 SNEGSKA (reference sequence). The CDR3 reads CSARDTRLNTEAFF. CDR3 nucleotides: TGCAGTGCTAGAGATACCCGGCTGAACACTGAAGCTTTCTTT.

This clonotype has only a few counts. The CDR3 here is CASSQRDRGAQETQYF. Written as DNA, the CDR3 is TGCGCCAGCAGCCAACGGGACAGGGGGGCCCAAGAGACCCAGTACTTC. The chain joins TRBV4-3 to TRBJ2-5, with TRBD1 identical over 11 bases. V lost 2 bases to trimming and J lost 1 base; unmatched junction nucleotides: 3. CDR3 length: 16 residues. Germline CDR1 reads LGHNA; CDR2 reads YSLEER.

V usage is TRBV5-1 and J usage is TRBJ2-3, with D perhaps matching TRBD2 (5 bases). V was pared by 7 bases and J by 6 bases, with 18 bases between. Germline V gives CDR1 SGHRS, CDR2 YFSETQ. CDR3 size: 14 residues. CDR3 coding DNA: TGCGCCAGCCGGAGGACTGTAGGTGGTGATACGCAGTATTTT. Protein: CASRRTVGGDTQYF.

J is TRBJ2-5 and V is TRBV15; D unclear. CDR1 and CDR2 from the germline V gene are LNHNV and YYDKDF (reference sequence). V lost 3 bases and J lost 2, with 10 bases in between. This CDR3 comprises 14 residues. CDR3 sequence (DNA): TGTGCCACCAGCAGTGGAGTTACTCAAGAGACCCAGTACTTC. It is translated as CATSSGVTQETQYF.